The subject of this entry is one T cell receptor beta chain. What it binds is not known. This record belongs to a study of shared clonotypes between healthy human individuals. Whole-study results and caveats: Naive subsets usually exceeded memory subsets in estimated richness.

Repertoires were generated with immunoSEQ multiplex PCR, while TCRdb's copy carries only in-frame clones and drops some. This repertoire shows approximately 110,000 clones, less than 80% found once; its top ten account for around 25%. The CDR3 loop spans 13 amino acids. Germline CDR1 and CDR2: MGHRA and YSYEKL. V was shortened by 4 bases and J by 5 bases, with 11 bases between the two germline ends. This chain connects TRBV4-1 to TRBJ2-5, with D possibly matching TRBD2 (6 bases). This clonotype originated in a young woman in good health. The sequencing sample was made of memory CD8+ T cells sorted from blood. Subset meaning: CD45RO+ cells pooled with CCR7-negative TemRA cells. CDR3 coding DNA: TGCGCCAGCAGCCCCGGGACTTTGGAGACCCAGTACTTC. Its translation is CASSPGTLETQYF.